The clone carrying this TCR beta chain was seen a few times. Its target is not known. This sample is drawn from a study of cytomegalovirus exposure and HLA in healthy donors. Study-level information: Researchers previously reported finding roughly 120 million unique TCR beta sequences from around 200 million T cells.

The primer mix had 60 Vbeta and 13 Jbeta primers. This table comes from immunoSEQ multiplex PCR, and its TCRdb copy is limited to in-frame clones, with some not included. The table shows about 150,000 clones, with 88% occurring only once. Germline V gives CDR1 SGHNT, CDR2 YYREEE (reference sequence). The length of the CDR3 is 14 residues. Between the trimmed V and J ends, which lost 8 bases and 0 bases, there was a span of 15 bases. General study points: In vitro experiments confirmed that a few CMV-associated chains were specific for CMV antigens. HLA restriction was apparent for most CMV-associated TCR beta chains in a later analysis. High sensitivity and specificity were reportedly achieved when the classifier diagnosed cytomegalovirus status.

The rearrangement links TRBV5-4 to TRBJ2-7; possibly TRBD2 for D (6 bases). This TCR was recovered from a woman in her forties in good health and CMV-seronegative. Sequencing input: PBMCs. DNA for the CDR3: TGTGCCAGTAATAGCGGAGGCCCCTCCTACGAGCAGTACTTC. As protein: CASNSGGPSYEQYF.